The rows below give T cell receptor beta chains drawn from one sample of a study of blood T cell repertoires in COVID-19. TCRdb's copy holds only in-frame clones and misses some; the assay was immunoSEQ multiplex PCR. Of approximately 190,000 clones listed, about 85% were seen once; the top ten hold around 20%. Material: peripheral blood. These receptors were taken from a human donor in a cohort sampled during active COVID-19. The CDR3 runs from the conserved cysteine through the conserved F or W. A D gene is named only where the DNA matches it firmly. The size entry is marked missing in some rows and otherwise reads once, few, many or a size class.

v_call: TRBV19
d_call: TRBD1
j_call: TRBJ1-5
clone_size: -
cdr3_nt: TGTGCCAGCCGACAGGGTCGGACGAGCAATCAGCCCCAGCATTTT
cdr3_aa: CASRQGRTSNQPQHF

v_call: TRBV6-5
d_call: -
j_call: TRBJ1-3
clone_size: -
cdr3_nt: TGTGCCAGCACTCCGTCTAGTCTCTCTGGAAACACCATATATTTT
cdr3_aa: CASTPSSLSGNTIYF

v_call: TRBV5-1
d_call: -
j_call: TRBJ1-5
clone_size: -
cdr3_nt: TGCGCCAGCAGCTTGGGGGGAGGCGATCAGCCCCAGCATTTT
cdr3_aa: CASSLGGGDQPQHF

v_call: TRBV30
d_call: TRBD1
j_call: TRBJ1-5
clone_size: -
cdr3_nt: TGTGCCTGGAGTGCCGGCAGGGGGACGCCCCAGCATTTT
cdr3_aa: CAWSAGRGTPQHF

v_call: TRBV4-2
d_call: TRBD1
j_call: TRBJ1-1
clone_size: -
cdr3_nt: TGTGCCAGCAGCCTCGGGGGACAGGGTGAAGCTTTCTTT
cdr3_aa: CASSLGGQGEAFF

v_call: TRBV28
d_call: -
j_call: TRBJ1-2
clone_size: -
cdr3_nt: TGTGCCAGCTACTCGGTAGGCTACACCTTC
cdr3_aa: CASYSVGYTF

v_call: TRBV29-1
d_call: TRBD2
j_call: TRBJ2-5
clone_size: few
cdr3_nt: TGCAGCGTTGAGGGACTAGGAGAGACCCAGTACTTC
cdr3_aa: CSVEGLGETQYF

v_call: TRBV7-2
d_call: -
j_call: TRBJ1-2
clone_size: -
cdr3_nt: TGTGCCAGCAGCCCTTCCAGGGGTCTCTATGGCTACACCTTC
cdr3_aa: CASSPSRGLYGYTF

v_call: TRBV19
d_call: -
j_call: TRBJ1-5
clone_size: -
cdr3_nt: TGTGCCAGTGGACCGACAGCTTCTAGCAATCAGCCCCAGCATTTT
cdr3_aa: CASGPTASSNQPQHF

v_call: TRBV19
d_call: TRBD1
j_call: TRBJ1-6
clone_size: -
cdr3_nt: TGTGCCAGTAGTACGGCTTCCGGGACAGGGTTTTCACCCCTCCACTTT
cdr3_aa: CASSTASGTGFSPLHF

v_call: TRBV15
d_call: TRBD2
j_call: TRBJ2-1
clone_size: few
cdr3_nt: TGTGCCACCAGTAGACTAGCGGGGGTATACAATGAGCAGTTCTTC
cdr3_aa: CATSRLAGVYNEQFF

v_call: TRBV5-1
d_call: -
j_call: TRBJ2-2
clone_size: few
cdr3_nt: TGCGCCAGCTTTCGAGGGAACACCGGGGAGCTGTTTTTT
cdr3_aa: CASFRGNTGELFF

v_call: TRBV5-1
d_call: TRBD1
j_call: TRBJ2-2
clone_size: -
cdr3_nt: TGCGCCAGCAGCTACGGGACAGGGACGGTCGGGGAGCTGTTTTTT
cdr3_aa: CASSYGTGTVGELFF

v_call: TRBV7-2
d_call: -
j_call: TRBJ2-1
clone_size: -
cdr3_nt: TGTGCCAGCAGCTTAAGTGGGAGAGGTACCGGTGAGCAGTTCTTC
cdr3_aa: CASSLSGRGTGEQFF

v_call: TRBV6-5
d_call: TRBD1
j_call: TRBJ1-1
clone_size: -
cdr3_nt: TGTGCCAGCAGGAAGACAGGGGCCGCGGCGGCTTTCTTT
cdr3_aa: CASRKTGAAAAFF

v_call: TRBV23-1
d_call: TRBD2
j_call: TRBJ2-7
clone_size: -
cdr3_nt: TGCGCCAGCAGTCAATCCCCAACTAGCGGGATCCTCTACGAGCAGTACTTC
cdr3_aa: CASSQSPTSGILYEQYF

v_call: TRBV7-6
d_call: TRBD2
j_call: TRBJ2-1
clone_size: -
cdr3_nt: TGTGCCAGCAGCTTAAGTACTAGCGGCTACAATGAGCAGTTCTTC
cdr3_aa: CASSLSTSGYNEQFF

v_call: TRBV9
d_call: -
j_call: TRBJ2-3
clone_size: -
cdr3_nt: TGTGCCAGCAGCGGTAGGGGCGGGGAGATAACAGATACGCAGTATTTT
cdr3_aa: CASSGRGGEITDTQYF

v_call: TRBV7-9
d_call: -
j_call: TRBJ1-4
clone_size: -
cdr3_nt: TGTGCCAGCAGCAGATTACAGGGATCCCAAAATGAAAAACTGTTTTTT
cdr3_aa: CASSRLQGSQNEKLFF

v_call: TRBV7-6
d_call: -
j_call: TRBJ2-1
clone_size: -
cdr3_nt: TGTGCCAGCAGCTCCCCTCTGCTCCGTCGGGTTCTTCGGGATGAGCAGTTCTTC
cdr3_aa: CASSSPLLRRVLRDEQFF